These T cell receptor beta chains were read from a single sample in a study of blood T cells in healthy people across ages. TCRdb analysed the 5' RACE reads with MiXCR anew, one entry per CDR3 protein. The sample consists of roughly 700,000 distinct CDR3 sequences, more than 40% of them appearing once. Sample: blood. These receptors originate from a woman aged 60-75 years in good health. The CDR3 runs from the conserved cysteine through the conserved F or W. D genes are given only for firm matches. A row's size may be missing; if present it is once, few, many or a size class.

CDR3 | DNA | V | size | J | D
CASSRGSDDYGYTF | TGCGCCAGCAGCCGCGGTAGTGATGACTATGGCTACACCTTC | TRBV5-1 | - | TRBJ1-2 | -
CASSQDRGQEAFF | TGTGCCAGCAGCCAAGATCGAGGGCAGGAAGCTTTCTTT | TRBV14 | - | TRBJ1-1 | -
CASSRGIENIQYF | TGTGCCAGCAGCCGCGGGATTGAAAACATTCAGTACTTC | TRBV12-3/TRBV12-4 | - | TRBJ2-4 | -
CSAKTGTPGMDEQFF | TGCAGTGCTAAAACTGGGACTCCGGGTATGGATGAGCAGTTCTTC | TRBV20-1 | - | TRBJ2-1 | -
CSVEGVMNTDTQYF | TGCAGCGTTGAAGGGGTCATGAACACAGATACGCAGTATTTT | TRBV29-1 | - | TRBJ2-3 | -
CASSQWAGSTDTQYF | TGTGCCAGCAGCCAATGGGCAGGGAGCACAGATACGCAGTATTTT | TRBV16 | - | TRBJ2-3 | -
CASSSGRPTHSPLHF | TGTGCCAGCAGCTCCGGGAGACCGACCCATTCACCCCTCCACTTT | TRBV5-6 | few | TRBJ1-6 | -
CSVRRRSSYNEQYF | TGCAGCGTTCGTCGAAGGTCAAGTTACAATGAGCAGTACTTC | TRBV29-1 | - | TRBJ2-7 | -
CASSSGGSVETQYF | TGTGCCAGCAGCTCAGGGGGTTCGGTTGAGACCCAGTACTTC | TRBV7-9 | few | TRBJ2-5 | TRBD1
CASSFDSNYGYTF | TGTGCCAGCAGCTTTGACAGTAACTATGGTTACACCTTC | TRBV7-3 | few | TRBJ1-2 | -
CSVEGLVGVADTQYF | TGCAGCGTTGAAGGACTAGTGGGAGTAGCAGATACGCAGTATTTT | TRBV29-1 | once | TRBJ2-3 | -
CASSLGGTSGIGGEQFF | TGCGCCAGCAGCTTGGGAGGGACTAGCGGGATTGGCGGGGAGCAGTTCTTC | TRBV5-1 | - | TRBJ2-1 | TRBD2
CASSRPGQLGNTIYF | TGTGCCAGCAGCCGACCCGGACAGTTGGGAAACACCATATATTTT | TRBV7-2 | - | TRBJ1-3 | -